Listed below are T cell receptor beta chains from one sample, sequenced in a study of cytomegalovirus exposure and HLA in healthy donors. The protocol was immunoSEQ multiplex PCR, while the TCRdb copy is restricted to in-frame clones and leaves out a portion. The profile shows around 74,000 clones, roughly 74% of them singletons. Material for sequencing was PBMCs. The receptors stem from a middle-aged man in good health and CMV-seronegative. CDR3s include the opening cysteine and the closing phenylalanine or tryptophan. The order of the fields is clone size, J gene, D gene, V gene, CDR3 protein, CDR3 DNA. D genes are given only for firm matches. Size is stated for part of the rows, as once, few or many counts, or as a class when the clone is expanded.

few | TRBJ1-4 | TRBD1 | TRBV7-9 | CASSFDQGVYEKLFF | TGTGCCAGCAGCTTTGATCAGGGGGTTTATGAAAAACTGTTTTTT
. | TRBJ2-1 | TRBD2 | TRBV5-1 | CASSFGYSGGANEQFF | TGCGCCAGCAGCTTCGGTTATAGCGGGGGGGCAAATGAGCAGTTCTTC
. | TRBJ2-2 | . | TRBV7-3 | CASSTSPAGNTGELFF | TGTGCCAGCAGCACGTCCCCGGCGGGGAACACCGGGGAGCTGTTTTTT
few | TRBJ2-7 | . | TRBV6-5 | CASSYSNAGATYEQYF | TGTGCCAGCAGTTACTCGAATGCGGGGGCAACCTACGAGCAGTACTTC
few | TRBJ2-3 | TRBD2 | TRBV13 | CASSLRGGQADTQYF | TGTGCCAGCAGCTTACGGGGGGGCCAGGCAGATACGCAGTATTTT
. | TRBJ1-2 | . | TRBV2 | CASSTQAGQSNYGYTF | TGTGCCAGCAGTACACAAGCAGGGCAGTCTAACTATGGCTACACCTTC
. | TRBJ2-6 | . | TRBV5-1 | CASSLAGISGANVLTF | TGCGCCAGCAGCTTGGCAGGGATCTCTGGGGCCAACGTCCTGACTTTC
. | TRBJ2-6 | . | TRBV4-3 | CASSQDGAAGANVLTF | TGCGCCAGCAGCCAAGATGGGGCGGCGGGGGCCAACGTCCTGACTTTC
. | TRBJ1-6 | . | TRBV2 | CASTDRTPLHF | TGTGCCAGCACAGACAGGACCCCCCTCCACTTT
. | TRBJ2-6 | . | TRBV5-1 | CASSLVVSGANVLTF | TGCGCCAGCAGCTTGGTAGTCTCTGGGGCCAACGTCCTGACTTTC
. | TRBJ1-2 | . | TRBV4-1 | CSSSQDSKGEYGYTF | TGCTCCAGCAGCCAAGATAGTAAAGGGGAATATGGCTACACCTTC
. | TRBJ2-7 | . | TRBV2 | CASLARDRYEQYF | TGTGCCAGCTTAGCTAGAGATCGCTACGAGCAGTACTTC
. | TRBJ1-3 | . | TRBV6-6 | CASSYSSVYSGNTIYF | TGTGCCAGCAGTTACTCCTCCGTCTACTCTGGAAACACCATATATTTT
. | TRBJ2-1 | TRBD1 | TRBV9 | CASSVGGQGSSYNEQFF | TGTGCCAGCAGCGTAGGAGGACAGGGGTCCTCCTACAATGAGCAGTTCTTC
. | TRBJ1-2 | TRBD1 | TRBV5-8 | CASSLGTGANYGYTF | TGTGCCAGCAGCTTGGGGACAGGGGCGAACTATGGCTACACCTTC
. | TRBJ2-7 | . | TRBV5-1 | CASSLAAGGSYEQYF | TGCGCCAGCAGCTTGGCCGCGGGTGGTTCCTACGAGCAGTACTTC
. | TRBJ1-6 | . | TRBV28 | CASSGPPENSPLHF | TGTGCCAGCAGTGGTCCTCCTGAGAATTCACCCCTCCACTTT
once | TRBJ2-1 | . | TRBV19 | CASSLGGGEQFF | TGTGCCAGTAGCCTAGGGGGTGGTGAGCAGTTCTTC
once | TRBJ2-7 | TRBD1 | TRBV2 | CASSRDRGSYEQYF | TGTGCCAGCAGTCGGGACAGGGGGTCCTACGAGCAGTACTTC
. | TRBJ2-1 | TRBD2 | TRBV6-1 | CASSGPGLAGTWNEQFF | TGTGCCAGCAGTGGACCGGGACTAGCGGGGACGTGGAATGAGCAGTTCTTC
. | TRBJ1-1 | . | TRBV7-2 | CASSLEARTEAFF | TGTGCCAGCAGCTTAGAAGCTCGGACTGAAGCTTTCTTT
. | TRBJ1-5 | TRBD1 | TRBV25-1 | CASSRTGKEPQHF | TGTGCCAGCAGTAGGACAGGGAAGGAGCCCCAGCATTTT
. | TRBJ1-2 | . | TRBV2 | CASRGLNYGYTF | TGTGCCAGCAGGGGGCTTAACTATGGCTACACCTTC
. | TRBJ2-5 | . | TRBV9 | CASSVEGARETQYF | TGTGCCAGCAGCGTAGAAGGGGCCCGAGAGACCCAGTACTTC
. | TRBJ1-5 | TRBD1 | TRBV6-1 | CASRQMDRANQPQHF | TGTGCCAGCAGGCAAATGGACAGGGCGAATCAGCCCCAGCATTTT
. | TRBJ1-3 | TRBD1 | TRBV7-8 | CASSSRQGSGNTIYF | TGTGCCAGCAGCTCCCGACAGGGTTCGGGAAACACCATATATTTT
. | TRBJ2-1 | . | TRBV11-2 | CASSLYRTEFF | TGTGCCAGCAGCTTATACAGGACGGAGTTCTTC
. | TRBJ1-2 | TRBD1 | TRBV4-2 | CASSPFQDRDYGYTF | TGTGCCAGCAGCCCGTTTCAAGACAGGGACTATGGCTACACCTTC
. | TRBJ1-2 | . | TRBV5-5 | CASSPRRGNYGYTF | TGTGCCAGCAGCCCCCGCAGAGGTAACTATGGCTACACCTTC
. | TRBJ2-5 | . | TRBV15 | CATSRDLGQQETQYF | TGTGCCACCAGCAGAGATTTAGGACAGCAAGAGACCCAGTACTTC
. | TRBJ2-2 | . | TRBV27 | CASSLRFANTGELFF | TGTGCCAGCAGTTTACGGTTCGCGAACACCGGGGAGCTGTTTTTT
. | TRBJ2-6 | . | TRBV6-1 | CASITGHSGANVLTF | TGTGCCAGCATCACAGGGCACTCTGGGGCCAACGTCCTGACTTTC
. | TRBJ2-1 | TRBD2 | TRBV11-3 | CASSFSSGGLTTYNEQFF | TGTGCCAGCAGCTTTTCCAGCGGGGGCCTTACCACCTACAATGAGCAGTTCTTC
. | TRBJ1-5 | . | TRBV28 | CASILTPNQPQHF | TGTGCCAGCATCCTAACCCCCAATCAGCCCCAGCATTTT
once | TRBJ2-7 | . | TRBV7-2 | CASSLAGGSSYEQYF | TGTGCCAGCAGCTTAGCGGGTGGGAGCTCCTACGAGCAGTACTTC
. | TRBJ1-1 | TRBD1 | TRBV10-1 | CASSDRGSNTEAFF | TGCGCCAGCAGTGACAGGGGGTCTAACACTGAAGCTTTCTTT
. | TRBJ1-6 | . | TRBV7-2 | CASSLAADNSPLHF | TGTGCCAGCAGCTTAGCGGCGGATAATTCACCCCTCCACTTT
. | TRBJ1-5 | TRBD1 | TRBV4-1 | CASSQEVTGKPAQHF | TGCGCCAGCAGCCAAGAGGTGACAGGGAAACCGGCCCAGCATTTT
few | TRBJ1-4 | TRBD1 | TRBV4-3 | CASSQAPGTGIISGEKLFF | TGCGCCAGCAGCCAAGCCCCCGGGACAGGGATAATTTCCGGGGAAAAACTGTTTTTT
. | TRBJ2-1 | TRBD2 | TRBV29-1 | CSVAPTSGNYNEQFF | TGCAGCGTCGCTCCGACTAGCGGGAACTACAATGAGCAGTTCTTC
. | TRBJ1-6 | . | TRBV5-1 | CASSLRAGDNSPLHF | TGCGCCAGCAGCTTACGGGCAGGGGACAATTCACCCCTCCACTTT
few | TRBJ2-7 | TRBD1 | TRBV9 | CASSPLGQGFHEQYF | TGTGCCAGCAGCCCACTCGGACAGGGTTTTCACGAGCAGTACTTC
. | TRBJ2-5 | TRBD2 | TRBV4-1 | CASSPSGGAVETQYF | TGCGCCAGCAGCCCTAGCGGGGGGGCCGTAGAGACCCAGTACTTC
once | TRBJ2-7 | TRBD1 | TRBV5-4 | CASSPGPSDRVSEQYF | TGTGCCAGCAGCCCTGGTCCATCGGACAGGGTTTCCGAGCAGTACTTC
. | TRBJ1-6 | . | TRBV25-1 | CASRDSHSPLHF | TGTGCCAGCAGGGACAGTCATTCACCCCTCCACTTT
. | TRBJ1-1 | TRBD1 | TRBV10-3 | CAISEVDRGRSTEAFF | TGTGCCATCAGTGAGGTAGACAGGGGGAGAAGCACTGAAGCTTTCTTT